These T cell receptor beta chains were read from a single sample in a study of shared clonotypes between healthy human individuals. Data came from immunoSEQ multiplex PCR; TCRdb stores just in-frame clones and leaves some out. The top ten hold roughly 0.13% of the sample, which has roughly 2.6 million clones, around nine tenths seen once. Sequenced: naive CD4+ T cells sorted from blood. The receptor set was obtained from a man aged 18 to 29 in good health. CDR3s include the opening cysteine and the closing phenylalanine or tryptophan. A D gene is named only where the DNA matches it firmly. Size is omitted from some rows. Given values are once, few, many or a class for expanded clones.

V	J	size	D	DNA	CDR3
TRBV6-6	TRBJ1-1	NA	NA	TGTGCCAGCAGTTATTCGACCGAGTTTGAAGCTTTCTTT	CASSYSTEFEAFF
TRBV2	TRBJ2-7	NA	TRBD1	TGTGCCAGCAGGGCCCTTCAGGGGGTAACCTACGAGCAGTACTTC	CASRALQGVTYEQYF
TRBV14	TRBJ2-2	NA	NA	TGTGCCAGCAGCCAAGAACCCCTTATCCGGACCGGGGAGCTGTTTTTT	CASSQEPLIRTGELFF
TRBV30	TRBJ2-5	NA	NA	TGTGCCTGGAGGGGGCTAGCGGAGACCCAGTACTTC	CAWRGLAETQYF
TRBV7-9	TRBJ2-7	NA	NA	TGTGCCAGCAGCTCTGATGGAATCTACGAGCAGTACTTC	CASSSDGIYEQYF
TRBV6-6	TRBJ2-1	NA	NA	TGTGCCAGCAGTTACTCGGCAGGGAAAGTCAATGAGCAGTTCTTC	CASSYSAGKVNEQFF
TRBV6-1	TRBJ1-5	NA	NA	TGTGCCAGCAGTGGGTCAGGGGATCAGCCCCAGCATTTT	CASSGSGDQPQHF
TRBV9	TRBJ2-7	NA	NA	TGTGCCAGCAGCGTGAGTCCAGGGACCTACGAGCAGTACTTC	CASSVSPGTYEQYF
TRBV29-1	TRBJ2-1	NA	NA	TGCAGCGTTGGTGACCATAATGAGCAGTTCTTC	CSVGDHNEQFF
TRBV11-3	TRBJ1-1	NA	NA	TGTGCCAGCAGCTTAGAACCCAACACTGAAGCTTTCTTT	CASSLEPNTEAFF
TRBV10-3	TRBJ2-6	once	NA	TGTGCCATCAGCCCTGGCGGGGTTGGGGCCAACGTCCTGACTTTC	CAISPGGVGANVLTF
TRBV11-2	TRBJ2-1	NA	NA	TGTGCCAGCAGCTCAAGCCTTTATGGGAGATCCCTGACCTACAATGAGCAGTTCTTC	CASSSSLYGRSLTYNEQFF
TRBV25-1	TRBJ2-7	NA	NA	TGTGCCAGCAGTGCACAGGGCTACGAGCAGTACTTC	CASSAQGYEQYF
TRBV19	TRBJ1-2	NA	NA	TGTGCCAGTAGCCTAGGCAGGGAGAGGTATGGCTACACCTTC	CASSLGRERYGYTF
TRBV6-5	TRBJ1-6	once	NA	TGTGCCAGCTCTTCGGGCTCCTATAATTCACCCCTCCACTTT	CASSSGSYNSPLHF
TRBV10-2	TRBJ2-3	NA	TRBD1	TGCGCCAGCAGCGGACAGGGGAGAGATACGCAGTATTTT	CASSGQGRDTQYF
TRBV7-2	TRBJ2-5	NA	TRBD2	TGTGCCAGCAGCTGGACTAGCGGGGGTCCGGGGACCCAGTACTTC	CASSWTSGGPGTQYF
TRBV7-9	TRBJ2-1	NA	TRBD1	TGTGCCAGCAGCTTCCTAGGGGGCACTAATGAGCAGTTCTTC	CASSFLGGTNEQFF
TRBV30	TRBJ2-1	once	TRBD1	TGTGCCTGGAGTGACCCGACAGGGTATAAGGCTGGTAGGCAGTTCTTC	CAWSDPTGYKAGRQFF
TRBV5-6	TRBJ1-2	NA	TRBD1	TGTGCCAGCAGCTTGAGGAGACAGGGAGTCTATGGCTACACCTTC	CASSLRRQGVYGYTF
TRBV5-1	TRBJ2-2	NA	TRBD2	TGCGCCAGCAGCCAACCGGGACTAGCGGGGGGTAACACCGGGGAGCTGTTTTTT	CASSQPGLAGGNTGELFF